What follows are 19 T cell receptor beta chains derived from one specimen sequenced in a study of T-cell memory formation after mild COVID-19. TCRdb re-derived calls from the 5' RACE reads in MiXCR, one entry per CDR3 protein. The sample lists about 430,000 distinct CDR3 sequences; about 20% were seen once. The sequenced material came from PBMCs or a T cell subset sorted from them (not recorded which). These receptor sequences come from a young man who had mild COVID-19 (a few samples of this study predate the infection). Cell type and time point are not known.

This clonotype was seen a few times. This chain links TRBV4-3 with TRBJ2-2; D unresolved. Germline V CDR1 and CDR2: LGHNA, YSLEER. The CDR3 sequence is 13 residues long. V was pared by 0 bases and J by 8 bases, with 7 bases between. CDR3 coding DNA: TGCGCCAGCAGCCAAGAGTTCAGGGGGGAGCTGTTTTTT. It yields the protein CASSQEFRGELFF.

This clonotype was seen only a few times. The chain has TRBV5-1 and TRBJ2-7, with 8 nucleotides matching TRBD2. This CDR3 comprises 14 residues. Germline-derived CDR1 and CDR2 are SGHRS and YFSETQ. V lost 4 bases and J lost 2; bases outside the gene matches: 5. This CDR3 reads CASSGGRGAYEQYF. Written as DNA, the CDR3 is TGCGCCAGCAGCGGCGGGCGGGGGGCCTACGAGCAGTACTTC. The full variable domain, completed using reference TRBV5-1 and TRBJ2-7, is KAGVTQTPRYLIKTRGQQVTLSCSPISGHRSVSWYQQTPGQGLQFLFEYFSETQRNKGNFPGRFSGRQFSNSRSEMNVSTLELGDSALYLCASSGGRGAYEQYFGPGTRLTVT.

The CDR3 DNA reads as TGTGCCAGCAGCTTAAGGCTAGCGGGGAAAGAGACCCAGTACTTC. Amino acids: CASSLRLAGKETQYF. The rearrangement uses TRBV7-9 and TRBJ2-5; TRBD2 matches 9 bases. Germline loops: CDR1 SEHNR, CDR2 FQNEAQ (reference sequence). CDR3 length equals 15 residues. The junction had 4 bases not matched to a gene; V was cut back by 2 bases and J by 3 bases.

There are a few counts of this clonotype. The chain couples TRBV6-1 to TRBJ1-2; D is undetermined. The CDR3 is 16 residues long. The ends were cut back, 11 bases at V and 1 base at J, with 23 bases in the middle. The V gene's germline CDR1 is MNHNS and CDR2 SASEGT. For the CDR3, the DNA is TGTGCCCATAGTAGAAGGGTAGGGCCGGATAACTATGGCTACACCTTC. Residues: CAHSRRVGPDNYGYTF.

Only a few counts were recorded for this clonotype. The chain employs TRBV7-9 and TRBJ1-2, with 8 nucleotides matching TRBD1. Germline CDR1 reads SEHNR; CDR2 reads FQNEAQ (reference sequence). V lost 5 bases to trimming and J lost 2 bases; unmatched junction nucleotides: 4. The CDR3 sequence is 14 residues long. CDR3 bases: TGTGCCAGCAGCCCGAGACAGGGGAACTATGGCTACACCTTC. This translates into CASSPRQGNYGYTF.

This clonotype was seen only a few times. This sequence joins TRBV5-4 and TRBJ2-2, with 8 bases aligning to TRBD2. The germline V gene encodes CDR1 SGHNT and CDR2 YYREEE (reference sequence). The CDR3 loop spans 14 amino acids. Losses at the gene ends were 4 bases for V and 3 bases for J; bases not matched to a gene: 2. The CDR3 reads CASSHSGDTGELFF. The CDR3 DNA reads as TGTGCCAGCAGCCATAGCGGGGACACCGGGGAGCTGTTTTTT.

The chain combines TRBV10-3 with TRBJ1-1, with no clear D. CDR3 length: 14 amino acids. The V end lost 4 bases, the J end lost 1 base, and 10 bases lay between the germline ends. Germline assignment: CDR1 ENHRY and CDR2 SYGVKD. The CDR3 loop reads CAISVRQQNTEAFF. CDR3 sequence (DNA): TGTGCCATCAGTGTGCGGCAGCAGAACACTGAAGCTTTCTTT.

This clonotype was observed many times. This CDR3 is CASSLVDRVEETQYF. The CDR3 DNA reads as TGTGCCAGCAGCTTGGTGGACAGGGTGGAAGAGACCCAGTACTTC. This chain uses TRBV5-6 with TRBJ2-5; TRBD1 aligns across 8 bases. The CDR3 length is 15 residues. Germline assignment: CDR1 SGHDT and CDR2 YYEEEE. V was pared by 0 bases and J by 3 bases, with 4 bases of the junction left unmatched.

The chain employs TRBV5-1 and TRBJ2-7; no clear D gene. CDR3 length equals 14 residues. From germline, CDR1 is SGHRS and CDR2 YFSETQ. V was trimmed by 2 bases and J by 1 base, leaving 10 bases between them. CDR3 amino acids: CASSLSGRSYEQYF. Written as DNA, the CDR3 is TGCGCCAGCAGCTTATCGGGTCGGTCCTACGAGCAGTACTTC.

In regard to this clonotype: The germline gene is not matched at one end of the junction; a read error may be the cause. The chain joins TRBV5-4 to TRBJ1-2, with D possibly matching TRBD1 (5 bases). Germline CDR1 and CDR2: SGHNT and YYREEE (reference sequence). This CDR3 has 15 residues. CDR3 region: CASSPQGSGNFGYTF. CDR3 sequence (DNA): TGTGCCAGCAGCCCCCAGGGATCGGGGAACTTTGGCTACACCTTC.

This clonotype has just a few counts. V gene TRBV19 combines with J gene TRBJ2-7; no reliable D call. The V gene lost 2 bases and the J gene lost 2 bases, with 7 bases spanning the gap. The CDR3 contains 13 residues. Germline V gene lookup returns CDR1 LNHDA and CDR2 SQIVND (reference sequence). CDR3 residues: CASSIRVTYEQYF. CDR3 DNA sequence: TGTGCCAGTAGTATACGTGTAACCTACGAGCAGTACTTC.

In DNA, the CDR3 is TGTGCCAGCAGTTACGCAGGGTTCTACGAGCAGTACGTC. This sequence encodes CASSYAGFYEQYV. The V call is TRBV6-2 or TRBV6-3, the J call TRBJ2-7, with TRBD1 as a possible D gene (5 bases). The CDR3 consists of 13 residues. Germline V gene sequence: CDR1 MNHEY, CDR2 SVGEGT. V lost 2 bases and J 3 bases, leaving 8 bases between the germline ends.

The chain couples TRBV15 to TRBJ1-1; D perhaps matches TRBD1 (5 bases). The CDR3 is made up of 14 amino acids. The germline V gene encodes CDR1 LNHNV and CDR2 YYDKDF (reference sequence). V gave up 1 base and J gave up 4 bases, with 10 bases separating them. CDR3 in DNA: TGTGCCACCAGCAGAGCGGCAGGGCCCACTGAAGCTTTCTTT. Translating gives CATSRAAGPTEAFF.

There are a few counts of this clonotype. The chain combines TRBV5-1 with TRBJ2-1; D might be TRBD2 (7 bases). The length of the CDR3 is 15 residues. V shed 4 bases and J shed 6 bases, with 17 bases lying between them. CDR1 and CDR2 from the germline V gene are SGHRS and YFSETQ. The CDR3 here is CASSPGGGSGNEQFF. The CDR3, as DNA: TGCGCCAGCAGCCCCGGGGGCGGGAGTGGCAATGAGCAGTTCTTC.

The chain is built from TRBV28 and TRBJ1-1; D may be TRBD1 (5 bases). CDR3 length: 15 residues. Trimming removed 5 bases at V and 0 bases at J, with 13 bases between. The germline V gene has CDR1 MDHEN and CDR2 SYDVKM. The DNA for the CDR3 is TGTGCCAGCAGTCCCGTAGACAGAATGAACACTGAAGCTTTCTTT. It encodes CASSPVDRMNTEAFF.

This clonotype was recorded a few times. J is TRBJ2-1 and V is TRBV5-6; 7 bases align to TRBD1. Germline V lookup: CDR1 SGHDT, CDR2 YYEEEE. J lost 10 bases, V lost 4 bases, and 8 bases had no gene match. This CDR3 has 13 amino acids. In DNA, the CDR3 is TGTGCCAGCAGCACGAGACAGGGCCACGAGCAGTTCTTC. This codes for CASSTRQGHEQFF.

For this clonotype: Just one base apart from a much larger clone, this may be a read error. The rearrangement links TRBV28 to TRBJ2-5; 7 nucleotides align to TRBD1. Trimming removed 6 bases from V and 4 bases from J; junction bases left unmatched: 2. Germline loops: CDR1 MDHEN, CDR2 SYDVKM. The CDR3 length is 12 residues. The CDR3 coding sequence is TGTGCCAGCAGCGGGACAGTAGAGACCCAGTACTTC. This encodes CASSGTVETQYF.

The chain recombines TRBV6-4 with TRBJ2-1; 9 positions agree with TRBD2. Germline CDR1 reads MRHNA; CDR2 reads SNTAGT. The CDR3 loop spans 14 amino acids. Trimming at V came to 2 bases and at J to 6 bases, leaving 2 bases not matched to a gene. Here the CDR3 DNA reads TGTGCCAGCAGTGACAGCGGGGGGACCAATGAGCAGTTCTTC. This gives the protein CASSDSGGTNEQFF.

There are a few counts of this clonotype. V is TRBV18 and J is TRBJ1-5; TRBD1 aligns across 11 bases. V shed 3 bases, J shed 3 bases, and the junction held 10 bases outside the gene matches. The CDR3 loop spans 18 amino acids. Germline-derived CDR1 and CDR2 are KGHSH and LQKENI. CDR3 protein: CASSPAGTGGDVNQPQHF. Written as DNA, the CDR3 is TGTGCCAGCTCACCCGCCGGGACAGGGGGAGATGTCAATCAGCCCCAGCATTTT.